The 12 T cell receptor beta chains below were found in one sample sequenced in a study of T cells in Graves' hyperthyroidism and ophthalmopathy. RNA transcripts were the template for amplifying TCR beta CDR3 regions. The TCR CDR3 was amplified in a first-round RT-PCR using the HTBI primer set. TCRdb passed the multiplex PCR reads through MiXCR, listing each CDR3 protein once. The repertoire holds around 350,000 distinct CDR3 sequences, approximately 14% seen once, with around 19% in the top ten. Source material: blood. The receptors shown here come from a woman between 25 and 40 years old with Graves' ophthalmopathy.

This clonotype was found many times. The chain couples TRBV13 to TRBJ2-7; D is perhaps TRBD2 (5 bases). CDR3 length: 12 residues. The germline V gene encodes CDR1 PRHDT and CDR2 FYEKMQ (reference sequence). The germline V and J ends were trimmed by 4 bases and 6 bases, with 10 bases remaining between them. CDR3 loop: CASSSGLVEQYF. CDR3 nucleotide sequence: TGTGCCAGCAGCTCTGGACTTGTCGAGCAGTACTTC.

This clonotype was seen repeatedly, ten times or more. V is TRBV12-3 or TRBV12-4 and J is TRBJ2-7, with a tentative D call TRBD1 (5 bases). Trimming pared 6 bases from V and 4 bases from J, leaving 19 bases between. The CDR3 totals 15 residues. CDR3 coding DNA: TGTGCCAGCAGCCTGCTGCTCCAGGGCCTTTACGAGCAGTACTTC. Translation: CASSLLLQGLYEQYF.

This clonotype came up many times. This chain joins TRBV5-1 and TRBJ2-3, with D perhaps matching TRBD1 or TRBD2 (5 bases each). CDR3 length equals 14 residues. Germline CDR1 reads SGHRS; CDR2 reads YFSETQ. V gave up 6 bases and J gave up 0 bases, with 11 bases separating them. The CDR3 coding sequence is TGCGCCAGCATGGAGGACATAAGCACAGATACGCAGTATTTT. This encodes CASMEDISTDTQYF.

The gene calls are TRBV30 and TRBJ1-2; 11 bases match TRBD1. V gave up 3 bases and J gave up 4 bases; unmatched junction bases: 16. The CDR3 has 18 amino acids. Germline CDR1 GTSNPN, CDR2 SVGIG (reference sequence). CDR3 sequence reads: CAWSSPRDRGVLSYGYTF. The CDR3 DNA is TGTGCCTGGAGCTCACCCCGGGACAGGGGGGTATTGAGCTATGGCTACACCTTC.

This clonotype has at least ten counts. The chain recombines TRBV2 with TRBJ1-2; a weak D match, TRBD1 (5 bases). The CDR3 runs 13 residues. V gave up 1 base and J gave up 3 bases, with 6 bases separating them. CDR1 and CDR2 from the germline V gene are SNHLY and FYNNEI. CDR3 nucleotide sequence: TGTGCCAGCAGTGAAGGGGGCTACTATGGCTACACCTTC. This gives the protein CASSEGGYYGYTF. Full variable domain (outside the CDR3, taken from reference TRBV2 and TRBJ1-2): EPEVTQTPSHQVTQMGQEVILRCVPISNHLYFYWYRQILGQKVEFLVSFYNNEISEKSEIFDDQFSVERPDGSNFTLKIRSTKLEDSAMYFCASSEGGYYGYTFGSGTRLTVV.

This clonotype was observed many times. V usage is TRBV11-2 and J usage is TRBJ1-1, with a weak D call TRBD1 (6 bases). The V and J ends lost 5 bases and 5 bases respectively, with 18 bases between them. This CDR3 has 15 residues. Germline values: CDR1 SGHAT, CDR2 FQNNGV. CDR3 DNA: TGTGCCAGCAGCCGCACCGGGACACTATCGACTGAAGCTTTCTTT. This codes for CASSRTGTLSTEAFF.

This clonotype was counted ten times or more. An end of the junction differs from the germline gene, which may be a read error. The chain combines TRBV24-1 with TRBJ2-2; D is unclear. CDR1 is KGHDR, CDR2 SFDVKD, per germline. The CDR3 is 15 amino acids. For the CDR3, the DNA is TGTGCCACCAGCCAGTTGCCTATGAACACCGGAGAGCTGTTTTTT. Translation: CATSQLPMNTGELFF.

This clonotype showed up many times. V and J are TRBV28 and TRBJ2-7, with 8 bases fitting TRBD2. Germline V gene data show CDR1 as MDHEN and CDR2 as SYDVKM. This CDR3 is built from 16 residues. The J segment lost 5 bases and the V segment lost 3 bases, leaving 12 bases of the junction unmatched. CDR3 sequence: CASSLFGGGSFNEQYF. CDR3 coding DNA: TGTGCCAGCAGTTTGTTTGGCGGGGGGTCATTTAACGAGCAGTACTTC.

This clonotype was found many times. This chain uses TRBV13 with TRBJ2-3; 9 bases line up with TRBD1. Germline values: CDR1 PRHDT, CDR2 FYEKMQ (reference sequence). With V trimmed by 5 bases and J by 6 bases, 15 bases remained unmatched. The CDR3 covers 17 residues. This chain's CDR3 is CASSTRDRVFFLDTQYF. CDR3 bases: TGTGCCAGCAGCACCCGGGACAGGGTCTTTTTCCTGGATACGCAGTATTTT.

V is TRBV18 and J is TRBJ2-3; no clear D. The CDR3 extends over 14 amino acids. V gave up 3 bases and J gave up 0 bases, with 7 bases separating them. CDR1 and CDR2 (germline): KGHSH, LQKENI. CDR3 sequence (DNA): TGTGCCAGCTCACCGGATCTGAGCACAGATACGCAGTATTTT. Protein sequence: CASSPDLSTDTQYF.

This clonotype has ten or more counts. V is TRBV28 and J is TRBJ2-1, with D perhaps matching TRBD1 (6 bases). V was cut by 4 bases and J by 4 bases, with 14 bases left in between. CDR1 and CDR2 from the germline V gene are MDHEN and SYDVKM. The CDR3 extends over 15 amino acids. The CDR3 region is CASSSTGTLYNEQFF. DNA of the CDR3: TGTGCCAGCAGTTCCACCGGGACACTTTACAATGAGCAGTTCTTC.

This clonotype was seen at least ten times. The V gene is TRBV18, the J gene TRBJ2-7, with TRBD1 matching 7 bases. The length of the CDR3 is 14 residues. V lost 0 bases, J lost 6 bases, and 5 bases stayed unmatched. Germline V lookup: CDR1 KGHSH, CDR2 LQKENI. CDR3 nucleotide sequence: TGTGCCAGCTCACCACCGACAGGGAATTCCGAGCAGTACTTC. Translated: CASSPPTGNSEQYF.